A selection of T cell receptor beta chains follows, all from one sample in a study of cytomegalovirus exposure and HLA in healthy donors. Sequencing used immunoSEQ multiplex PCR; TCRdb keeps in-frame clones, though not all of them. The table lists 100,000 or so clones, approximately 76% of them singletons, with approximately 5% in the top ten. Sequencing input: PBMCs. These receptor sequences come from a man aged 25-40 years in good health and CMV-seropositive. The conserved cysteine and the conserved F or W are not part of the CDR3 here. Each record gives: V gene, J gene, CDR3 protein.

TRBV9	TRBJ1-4	ASSGGLRTNEKLF
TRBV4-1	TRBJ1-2	ASSQVYSGQGNGYT
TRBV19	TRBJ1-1	ASSTKSGTTVRTEAF
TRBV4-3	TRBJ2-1	ASSQDRRTGGRHEQF
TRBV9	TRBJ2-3	ASSVDTGIRDTQY
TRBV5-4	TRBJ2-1	ASSLERGENNEQF
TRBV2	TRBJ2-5	ASMRVTWETQY
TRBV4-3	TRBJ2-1	ASSQLAGANEQF
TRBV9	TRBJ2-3	ASSVGVGMSTDTQY
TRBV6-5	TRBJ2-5	ASSWGRAGAETQY
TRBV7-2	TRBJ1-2	ASSPRAVGTGGYT
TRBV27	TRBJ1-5	ASSYDGNQPQH
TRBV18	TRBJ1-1	ASSPGQNTEAF
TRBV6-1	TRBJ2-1	ASSEAPGNNEQF
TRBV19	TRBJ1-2	ASRDRGPYYGYT
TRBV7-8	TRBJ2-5	ASSTRQTQY
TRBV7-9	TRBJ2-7	ASSLGAGVSYEQY
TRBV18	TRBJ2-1	ASSPGAPNEQF
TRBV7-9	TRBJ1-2	ASSLASGPSGYT
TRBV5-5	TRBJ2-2	ASSLLTSGNGELF
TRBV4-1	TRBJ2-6	ASSRDRQLHVSGANVLT
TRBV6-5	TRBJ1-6	ASSSHPGRNSPLH
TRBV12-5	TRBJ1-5	ASGLVQDGALYSNQPQH
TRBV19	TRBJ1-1	ASSMGQKNTEAF
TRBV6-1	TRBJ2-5	ASSLTGGEGETQY
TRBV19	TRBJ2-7	ASSYDFTYEQY
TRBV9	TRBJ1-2	ASSVSSQRADGYT
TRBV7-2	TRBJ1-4	ASSLQGVRLGEKLF
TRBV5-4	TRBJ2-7	ASSAGTHHDEQY
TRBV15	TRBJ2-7	ATSGTASYEQY
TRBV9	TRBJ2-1	ASSVGAGNSYNEQF
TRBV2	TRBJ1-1	ASTKDSLNTEAF
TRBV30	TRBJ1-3	AWKGARGNTIY
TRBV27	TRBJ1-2	ASSLSVGANYGYT
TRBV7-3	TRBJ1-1	ASSLRGVGEAF
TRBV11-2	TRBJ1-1	ASSLDRSREGGNTEAF
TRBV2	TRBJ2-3	ASSGFPTPDTQY
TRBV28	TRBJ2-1	ASSRTLTVASYNEQF
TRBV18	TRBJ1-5	ASSPVGRASNQPQH
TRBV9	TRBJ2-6	ASTPSSGANVLT
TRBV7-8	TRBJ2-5	ASSFTGTETQY
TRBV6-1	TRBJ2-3	ASSEIWRGPPDTQY
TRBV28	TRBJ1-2	ASTPGGSGYT
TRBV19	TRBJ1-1	ASRDLTGVNTEAF
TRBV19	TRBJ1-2	ASRPGQAVTNYGYT
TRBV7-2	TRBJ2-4	ASSLSGALAKNIQY
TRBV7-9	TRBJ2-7	ASASGTEAEQY
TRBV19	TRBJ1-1	ASSISFRGVETEAF
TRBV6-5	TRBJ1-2	ASSYSAEANYGYT
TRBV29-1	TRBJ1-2	SAIPGQARYGYT